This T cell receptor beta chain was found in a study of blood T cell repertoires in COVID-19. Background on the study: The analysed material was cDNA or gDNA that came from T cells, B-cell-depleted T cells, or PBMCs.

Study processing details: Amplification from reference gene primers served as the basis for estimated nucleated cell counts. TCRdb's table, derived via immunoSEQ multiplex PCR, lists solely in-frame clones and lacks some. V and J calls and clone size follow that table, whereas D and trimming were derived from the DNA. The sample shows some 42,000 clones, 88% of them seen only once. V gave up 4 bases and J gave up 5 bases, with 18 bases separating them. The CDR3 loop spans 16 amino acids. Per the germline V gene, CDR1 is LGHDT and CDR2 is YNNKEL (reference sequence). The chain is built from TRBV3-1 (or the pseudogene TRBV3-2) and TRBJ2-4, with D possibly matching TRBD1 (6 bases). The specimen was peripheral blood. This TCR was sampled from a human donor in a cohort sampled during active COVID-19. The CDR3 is CASSPQQGSPQNIQYF. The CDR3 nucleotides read TGTGCCAGCAGCCCTCAACAGGGTTCCCCGCAAAACATTCAGTACTTC.